The entry below describes one T cell receptor beta chain. Its target is not known. There were TCR beta CDR3 regions amplified from RNA transcripts. Primed by the HTBI set, a first-round RT-PCR was run on the TCR CDR3. TCRdb recomputed calls from the multiplex PCR reads with MiXCR, one row per CDR3 protein. The data show roughly 840,000 distinct CDR3 sequences, around 38% seen once. Trimming pared 3 bases from V and 7 bases from J, leaving 16 bases between. CDR3 length: 15 residues. The data were obtained in a study of T cells in Graves' hyperthyroidism and ophthalmopathy. Study-wide background: Peripheral blood draws took place at initial diagnosis, ahead of any treatment. Points from the study as a whole: Ophthalmopathy and stable hyperthyroidism were told apart by a 13 V-J model. The blood repertoire included most of the expanded thyroid clonotypes above 0.001.

If no ophthalmopathy progression occurred within 18 months, Graves' hyperthyroidism was stable. The receptor comes from a young man with Graves' hyperthyroidism. The specimen sequenced was blood. The chain uses TRBV12-3 or TRBV12-4 and TRBJ1-5, with a tentative D call TRBD1 (5 bases). CDR3 nucleotides: TGTGCCAGCAGTTTCTTCGCCAGGGAGAGGCAGCCCCAGCATTTT. The encoded protein is CASSFFARERQPQHF.